This entry lists 29 T cell receptor beta chains sequenced from one sample in a study of cytomegalovirus exposure and HLA in healthy donors. TCRdb's copy holds only in-frame clones and misses some; the assay was immunoSEQ multiplex PCR. The sample contains tens of thousands of clones, roughly 84% of which appear only once. Sequenced input: PBMCs. The receptors here all came from a woman between 18 and 29 years old in good health and CMV-seropositive.

The DNA for the CDR3 is TGTGCCAGCAGCTCCCCGGGACAGGGCACAGATACGCAGTATTTT. This gives the protein CASSSPGQGTDTQYF. This chain joins TRBV9 and TRBJ2-3, with TRBD1 identical over 8 bases. The junction had 5 bases not matched to a gene; V was cut back by 4 bases and J by 1 base. The CDR3 is made up of 15 amino acids. Germline V gene data show CDR1 as SGDLS and CDR2 as YYNGEE. Looking up the rest from reference TRBV9 and TRBJ2-3 gives the full variable domain: DSGVTQTPKHLITATGQRVTLRCSPRSGDLSVYWYQQSLDQGLQFLIQYYNGEERAKGNILERFSAQQFPDLHSELNLSSLELGDSALYFCASSSPGQGTDTQYFGPGTRLTVL.

Judged by abundance, this clone is medium-sized (0.01 to 0.1%). This rearrangement joins TRBV27 to TRBJ2-5, with TRBD1 matching over 8 bases. This CDR3 is built from 14 residues. Germline V gene lookup returns CDR1 MNHEY and CDR2 SMNVEV (reference sequence). Trimming removed 4 bases from V and 2 bases from J; junction bases left unmatched: 3. CDR3 loop: CASSSRTGQETQYF. The CDR3 DNA follows: TGTGCCAGCAGTTCCCGGACAGGGCAAGAGACCCAGTACTTC.

The V call is TRBV7-2, the J call TRBJ2-1; 8 nucleotides align to TRBD1. The CDR3 is 13 residues long. Germline V CDR1 and CDR2: SGHTA, FQGNSA. With 1 base clipped from V and 7 bases from J, the junction kept 0 bases outside the gene matches. Here the CDR3 DNA reads TGTGCCAGCAGCTTAGACAGGGGGAATGAGCAGTTCTTC. This translates into CASSLDRGNEQFF.

This chain joins TRBV9 and TRBJ2-5; 7 nucleotides line up with TRBD1. Unmatched junction bases numbered 6, after V lost 3 bases and J lost 4 bases. The CDR3 is 14 residues long. Germline loops: CDR1 SGDLS, CDR2 YYNGEE. The CDR3 is CASSGRQGLETQYF. CDR3 bases: TGTGCCAGCAGCGGACGACAGGGTCTAGAGACCCAGTACTTC. The full variable domain, rest sourced from reference TRBV9 and TRBJ2-5, is DSGVTQTPKHLITATGQRVTLRCSPRSGDLSVYWYQQSLDQGLQFLIQYYNGEERAKGNILERFSAQQFPDLHSELNLSSLELGDSALYFCASSGRQGLETQYFGPGTRLLVL.

The chain carries TRBV27 and TRBJ2-1, with 8 bases fitting TRBD2. V lost 3 bases to trimming and J lost 4 bases; unmatched junction nucleotides: 2. The V gene's germline CDR1 is MNHEY and CDR2 SMNVEV (reference sequence). The CDR3 has 14 residues. CDR3 nucleotides: TGTGCCAGCAGTTTTAGCGGGGAGTACAATGAGCAGTTCTTC. Protein sequence: CASSFSGEYNEQFF.

The chain links TRBV13 to TRBJ2-5; TRBD2 aligns across 7 bases. Trimming cost V 3 bases and J 2 bases; bases outside gene matches: 18. CDR3 length: 19 residues. CDR1 is PRHDT and CDR2 is FYEKMQ in the germline V gene (reference sequence). CDR3: CASSFHQGSVLGGQETQYF. For the CDR3, the DNA is TGTGCCAGCAGCTTCCATCAGGGCTCGGTCCTGGGGGGGCAAGAGACCCAGTACTTC.

This chain links TRBV6-6 with TRBJ2-3; TRBD1 matches at 7 bases. This CDR3 has 13 residues. The germline CDR1 and CDR2 sequences are MNHNY and SVGAGI (reference sequence). V was clipped by 8 bases and J by 3 bases; unmatched bases: 5. This CDR3 is CASSRQGTDTQYF. CDR3 DNA: TGTGCCAGCTCCCGACAGGGAACAGATACGCAGTATTTT.

The chain couples TRBV4-1 to TRBJ2-2; weak D call: TRBD1 (5 bases). Germline values: CDR1 MGHRA, CDR2 YSYEKL. V shed 1 base and J shed 4 bases, with 19 bases lying between them. The CDR3 covers 18 residues. This chain's CDR3 is CASSQVGQRADSTGELFF. CDR3 DNA sequence: TGCGCCAGCAGCCAAGTAGGGCAAAGGGCCGACAGCACCGGGGAGCTGTTTTTT.

The gene calls are TRBV4-1 and TRBJ2-2; D is perhaps TRBD1 (5 bases). The CDR3 runs to 14 residues. The germline V and J ends were trimmed by 3 bases and 3 bases, with 8 bases remaining between them. Germline lookup yields CDR1 MGHRA and CDR2 YSYEKL. In DNA form, the CDR3 reads TGCGCCAGCAGCCATCGACAGCACACCGGGGAGCTGTTTTTT. Translation: CASSHRQHTGELFF.

This clone was observed once. The chain is built from TRBV11-2 and TRBJ2-2; 8 positions agree with TRBD1. The CDR3 runs 15 residues. From germline, CDR1 is SGHAT and CDR2 FQNNGV. The J segment lost 5 bases and the V segment lost 3 bases, leaving 5 bases of the junction unmatched. CDR3 DNA: TGTGCCAGCAGCTTCTTGGACAGGGATACCGGGGAGCTGTTTTTT. Its translation is CASSFLDRDTGELFF.

The rearrangement links TRBV28 to TRBJ1-6, with 8 positions matching TRBD1. CDR1 is MDHEN, CDR2 SYDVKM, per germline. The V segment lost 1 base and the J segment 9 bases; nucleotides outside the gene matches: 8. There are 16 residues in the CDR3. CDR3 coding DNA: TGTGCCAGCAGTTTATTTGACAGGGGTTTCGGTTCACCCCTCCACTTT. It specifies CASSLFDRGFGSPLHF.

This clone showed up just once. V usage is TRBV2 and J usage is TRBJ2-5; TRBD1 matches at 9 bases. Germline assignment: CDR1 SNHLY and CDR2 FYNNEI. The CDR3 spans 15 residues. Trimming at V came to 4 bases and at J to 6 bases, leaving 9 bases not matched to a gene. In DNA, the CDR3 is TGTGCCAGCAGTGGATCACAGGGGGCGCGCAAGACCCAGTACTTC. As protein: CASSGSQGARKTQYF.

This clone has more than one count but fewer than ten. The gene calls are TRBV4-3 and TRBJ1-2; 7 bases agree with TRBD1. The CDR3 is 16 residues long. V lost 4 bases, J lost 7 bases, and 15 bases stayed unmatched. Germline lookup yields CDR1 LGHNA and CDR2 YSLEER. The CDR3 reads CASSPQEGAQVLGYTF. DNA for the CDR3: TGCGCCAGCAGCCCGCAAGAGGGGGCGCAGGTCCTTGGCTACACCTTC.

V usage is TRBV10-3 and J usage is TRBJ1-6, with TRBD1 as a possible D gene (5 bases). Deletions cut 7 bases from V and 7 bases from J, with 11 bases between. The CDR3 spans 13 residues. Germline CDR1 ENHRY, CDR2 SYGVKD. The CDR3 coding sequence is TGTGCCATCAACCCGGGGGTCAATTCACCCCTCCACTTT. Translating gives CAINPGVNSPLHF.

The CDR3 sequence is CASSFPWRAYGYTF. DNA for the CDR3: TGTGCCAGCAGTTTCCCCTGGAGGGCCTATGGCTACACCTTC. The gene calls are TRBV28 and TRBJ1-2; D is unclear. Germline V gives CDR1 MDHEN, CDR2 SYDVKM. CDR3 size: 14 residues. V was pared by 3 bases and J by 4 bases, with 12 bases between.

This chain connects TRBV13 to TRBJ1-2, with 11 nucleotides matching TRBD1. Germline values: CDR1 PRHDT, CDR2 FYEKMQ (reference sequence). Trimming cost V 6 bases and J 7 bases; bases outside gene matches: 13. CDR3 length: 16 residues. CDR3 sequence: CASSPGTGGFGGGYTF. Written as DNA, the CDR3 is TGTGCCAGCAGTCCCGGGACAGGGGGGTTCGGGGGTGGCTACACCTTC.

The chain is built from TRBV15 and TRBJ1-5; no clear D. CDR1 and CDR2 (germline): LNHNV, YYDKDF (reference sequence). V was pared by 9 bases and J by 0 bases, with 6 bases between. The CDR3 is 12 amino acids. As DNA, the CDR3 is TGTGCCACGTCCCGTAGCAATCAGCCCCAGCATTTT. Its translation is CATSRSNQPQHF.

V gene TRBV5-6 combines with J gene TRBJ2-3; TRBD2 agrees at 9 bases. The CDR3 has 15 residues. V dropped 0 bases and J dropped 4; count of bases not matched to a gene: 3. CDR1 is SGHDT and CDR2 is YYEEEE in the germline V gene. CDR3 in DNA: TGTGCCAGCAGCTTGGCCTTAGCGGGGGCAGATACGCAGTATTTT. The encoded protein is CASSLALAGADTQYF.

This chain's CDR3 is CASKTDRSNYGYTF. Written as DNA, the CDR3 is TGTGCCAGCAAGACGGACAGGAGTAACTATGGCTACACCTTC. V gene TRBV27 combines with J gene TRBJ1-2; 7 positions agree with TRBD1. The trim removed 7 bases at V and 1 base at J, leaving 6 bases unmatched. Germline V CDR1 and CDR2: MNHEY, SMNVEV (reference sequence). The CDR3 consists of 14 residues.

J is TRBJ2-1 and V is TRBV10-3; 11 bases line up with TRBD2. Germline CDR1 is ENHRY and CDR2 is SYGVKD. The CDR3 is made up of 17 amino acids. The ends lost 0 bases at V and 2 bases at J; junction bases unmatched: 3. The CDR3: CAISESLAGGAYNEQFF. The CDR3 nucleotides are TGTGCCATCAGTGAGTCTTTAGCGGGGGGGGCCTACAATGAGCAGTTCTTC.

The CDR3 reads CASSPRAGTLGDTQYF. The CDR3 DNA is TGTGCCAGCAGCCCCCGGGCGGGGACTTTGGGAGATACGCAGTATTTT. The gene calls are TRBV5-4 and TRBJ2-3, with D tentatively TRBD2 (6 bases). CDR3 length: 16 amino acids. Trimming took off 4 bases at V and 5 bases at J, with 20 bases between the two ends. CDR1 and CDR2 (germline): SGHNT, YYREEE (reference sequence).

This clone occurred once. The DNA of the CDR3 is TGTGCCAGCAGCTCAAAACAGGGATACACCGGGGAGCTGTTTTTT. Protein product: CASSSKQGYTGELFF. The rearrangement links TRBV7-3 to TRBJ2-2, with TRBD1 as a possible D gene (6 bases). The V and J ends lost 4 bases and 3 bases respectively, with 12 bases between them. The germline V gene has CDR1 SGHTA and CDR2 FQGTGA. The CDR3 has 15 residues.

Remarks on this clone: The junction departs from the called germline gene at one end, perhaps through a read error. The V call is TRBV27, the J call TRBJ1-2, with a weak D call TRBD1 (5 bases). Germline values: CDR1 MNHEY, CDR2 SMNVEV (reference sequence). The CDR3 extends over 16 amino acids. CDR3 protein: CVSSLRGVDLNYGYTF. In DNA, the CDR3 is TGTGTCAGCAGTTTACGGGGGGTCGATCTTAACTATGGCTACACCTTC.

Remarks on this clone: Different DNA sequences within this sample yield the same CDR3. V gene TRBV6-5 combines with J gene TRBJ2-7; 8 bases agree with TRBD1. Germline CDR1 and CDR2: MNHEY and SVGAGI. V was clipped by 2 bases and J by 5 bases; unmatched bases: 2. CDR3 length: 13 amino acids. CDR3 DNA: TGTGCCAGCAGTTACGACAGGGGACACGAGCAGTACTTC. Translated: CASSYDRGHEQYF.

In DNA form, the CDR3 reads TGTGCCACCAGAAAAAGGGCAGGGTCGCCCAGAGGTACAGAAAAACTGTTTTTT. Translating gives CATRKRAGSPRGTEKLFF. The chain has TRBV15 and TRBJ1-4; TRBD1 is a possible D gene (5 bases). Germline CDR1 LNHNV, CDR2 YYDKDF (reference sequence). Trimming removed 6 bases from V and 8 bases from J, with 28 bases in between. The CDR3 is 18 amino acids.

The chain combines TRBV27 with TRBJ2-6, with 10 bases identical to TRBD2. The germline V gene encodes CDR1 MNHEY and CDR2 SMNVEV (reference sequence). This CDR3 spans 15 amino acids. Unmatched junction bases numbered 8, after V lost 3 bases and J lost 12 bases. For the CDR3, the DNA is TGTGCCAGCAGTTTCTTCCAGCGGGGGGGCCCCGTCCTGACTTTC. Residues: CASSFFQRGGPVLTF.

CDR3 residues: CAWGGTGDNQPQHF. The DNA for the CDR3 is TGTGCCTGGGGGGGGACAGGGGACAATCAGCCCCAGCATTTT. V and J are TRBV30 and TRBJ1-5, with 10 bases lining up with TRBD1. There are 14 residues in the CDR3. Germline V gene sequence: CDR1 GTSNPN, CDR2 SVGIG (reference sequence). V was clipped by 5 bases and J by 3 bases; unmatched bases: 4. The whole variable domain, remainder taken from reference TRBV30 and TRBJ1-5, is SQTIHQWPATLVQPVGSPLSLECTVEGTSNPNLYWYRQAAGRGLQLLFYSVGIGQISSEVPQNLSASRPQDRQFILSSKKLLLSDSGFYLCAWGGTGDNQPQHFGDGTRLSIL.

This clone appeared a single time. The V gene is TRBV11-2, the J gene TRBJ2-3; 8 bases are a match to TRBD2. The CDR3 covers 17 residues. Germline assignment: CDR1 SGHAT and CDR2 FQNNGV. With V trimmed by 4 bases and J by 5 bases, 14 bases remained unmatched. CDR3 nucleotides: TGTGCCAGCAGCTCACAGGTTCTCGGGGGGGCCGGAGATACGCAGTATTTT. Translated, it gives CASSSQVLGGAGDTQYF.

The chain employs TRBV4-3 and TRBJ2-3, with 11 positions matching TRBD1. After removal of 3 bases from V and 5 bases from J, the junction contained 4 bases not matched to a gene. The germline V gene has CDR1 LGHNA and CDR2 YSLEER. The CDR3 runs to 15 residues. The CDR3 region is CASSQDRGRGDTQYF. For the CDR3, the DNA is TGCGCCAGCAGCCAGGACAGGGGGCGAGGAGATACGCAGTATTTT.